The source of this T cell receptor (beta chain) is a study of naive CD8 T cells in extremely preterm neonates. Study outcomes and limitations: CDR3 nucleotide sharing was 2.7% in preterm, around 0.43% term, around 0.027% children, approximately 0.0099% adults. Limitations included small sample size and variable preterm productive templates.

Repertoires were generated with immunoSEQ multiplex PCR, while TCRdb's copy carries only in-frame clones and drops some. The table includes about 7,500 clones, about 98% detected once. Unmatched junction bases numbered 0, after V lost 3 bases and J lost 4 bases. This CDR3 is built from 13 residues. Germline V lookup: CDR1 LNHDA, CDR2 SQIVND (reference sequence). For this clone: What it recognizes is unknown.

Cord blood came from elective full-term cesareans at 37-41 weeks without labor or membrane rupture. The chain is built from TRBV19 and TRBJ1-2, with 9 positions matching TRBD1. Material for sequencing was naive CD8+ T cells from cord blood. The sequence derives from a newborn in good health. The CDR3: CASSMGQGYGYTF. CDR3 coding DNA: TGTGCCAGTAGTATGGGACAGGGCTATGGCTACACCTTC.